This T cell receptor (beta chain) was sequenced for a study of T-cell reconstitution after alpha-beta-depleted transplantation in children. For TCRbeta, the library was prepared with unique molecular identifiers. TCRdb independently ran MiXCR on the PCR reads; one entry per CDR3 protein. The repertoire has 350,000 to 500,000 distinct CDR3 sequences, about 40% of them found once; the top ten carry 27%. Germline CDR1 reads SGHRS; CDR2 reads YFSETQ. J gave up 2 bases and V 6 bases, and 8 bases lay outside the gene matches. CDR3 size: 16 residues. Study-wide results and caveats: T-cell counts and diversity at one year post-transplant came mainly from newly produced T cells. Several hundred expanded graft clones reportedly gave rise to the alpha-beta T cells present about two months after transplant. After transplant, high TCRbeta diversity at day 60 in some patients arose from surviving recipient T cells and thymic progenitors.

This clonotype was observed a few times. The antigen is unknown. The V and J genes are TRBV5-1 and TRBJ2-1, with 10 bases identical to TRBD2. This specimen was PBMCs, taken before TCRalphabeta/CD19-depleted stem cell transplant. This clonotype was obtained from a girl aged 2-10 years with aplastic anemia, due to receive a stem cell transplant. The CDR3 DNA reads TGCGCCAGCAACATAAAAGCGGGAGGGACCTACAATGAGCAGTTCTTC. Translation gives CASNIKAGGTYNEQFF. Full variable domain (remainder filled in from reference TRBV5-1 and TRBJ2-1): KAGVTQTPRYLIKTRGQQVTLSCSPISGHRSVSWYQQTPGQGLQFLFEYFSETQRNKGNFPGRFSGRQFSNSRSEMNVSTLELGDSALYLCASNIKAGGTYNEQFFGPGTRLTVL.